The clone carrying this T cell receptor (beta chain) appeared many times. This entry is derived from a study of metastatic and nonmetastatic thyroid tumors. From the PCR reads, TCRdb re-called clones with MiXCR. Of 20,000 or so clones detected, about 11% appear once; the ten largest clones hold 7.6%. Every patient underwent thyroid surgery untreated. Germline V CDR1 and CDR2: MDHEN, SYDVKM. Trimming took 2 bases from V and 7 from J, leaving 21 bases between them. The CDR3 runs to 17 residues. This chain joins TRBV28 and TRBJ2-4; D perhaps matches TRBD2 (6 bases). The receptor comes from a female donor with papillary thyroid cancer or a benign thyroid nodule (not recorded which). Some clones in this sample may be carry-over from other donors' samples. Sequenced sample: blood. The CDR3 nucleotides are TGTGCCAGCAGTTTAGAAGCGCCGGGGGACGGGGCTAACATTCAGTACTTC. Translated: CASSLEAPGDGANIQYF.